Each of the 15 T cell receptor beta chains below was sequenced from the same sample in a study of blood T cells in healthy people across ages. It was with a sample-barcoded 5' primer and a J-beta primer mix that a second PCR of roughly 7 to 11 cycles was run. TCRdb passed the 5' RACE reads through MiXCR, listing each CDR3 protein once. Among 1.5 million to 2 million distinct CDR3 sequences listed, 39% were seen once. The sequencing input was blood. The receptors derive from a human donor in good health.

This clonotype came up a few times. The junction does not match germline at one end; this may be a read error. The V call is TRBV11-1, the J call TRBJ2-6; possibly TRBD1 or TRBD2 for D (6 bases each). Germline V gene data show CDR1 as SGHAT and CDR2 as FQDESV (reference sequence). The length of the CDR3 is 16 residues. The CDR3 DNA follows: TGTGCCAGCAGCTTTTCTACAGGGTGGGGGGCCAGCGTCCTGACTTTC. Translated, it gives CASSFSTGWGASVLTF. Full variable domain (rest looked up from reference TRBV11-1 and TRBJ2-6): EAEVAQSPRYKITEKSQAVAFWCDPISGHATLYWYRQILGQGPELLVQFQDESVVDDSQLPKDRFSAERLKGVDSTLKIQPAELGDSAMYLCASSFSTGWGASVLTFGAGSRLTVL.

This clonotype was detected a few times. The genes are TRBV6-5 and TRBJ2-7; TRBD1 agrees at 7 bases. CDR1 is MNHEY and CDR2 is SVGAGI in the germline V gene. The length of the CDR3 is 15 residues. V lost 5 bases, J lost 3 bases, and 10 bases stayed unmatched. The CDR3 reads CASSLSRQGHYEQYF. In DNA, the CDR3 is TGTGCCAGCAGTCTGAGTCGACAGGGCCACTACGAGCAGTACTTC.

A few counts support this clonotype. The chain is built from TRBV24-1 and TRBJ2-3; a possible D gene is TRBD2 (6 bases). Germline CDR1 is KGHDR and CDR2 is SFDVKD. There are 20 residues in the CDR3. V shed 0 bases and J shed 0 bases, with 21 bases lying between them. CDR3 sequence: CATSDLNPGELGVSTDTQYF. The CDR3 nucleotides are TGTGCCACCAGTGATTTGAACCCGGGGGAATTGGGAGTTAGCACAGATACGCAGTATTTT.

This clonotype was counted many times. The CDR3 coding sequence is TGTGCCAGCTCCTTAAGCGGGGGTCCGCAAGAGACCCAGTACTTC. It encodes CASSLSGGPQETQYF. V gene TRBV12-3 or TRBV12-4 combines with J gene TRBJ2-5, with 8 bases matching TRBD2. CDR3 length equals 15 residues. J lost 2 bases, V lost 8 bases, and 10 bases had no gene match.

The genes are TRBV5-1 and TRBJ2-3; no definite D call. This CDR3 region has 15 residues. Deletions cut 0 bases from V and 3 bases from J, with 11 bases between. The germline V gene encodes CDR1 SGHRS and CDR2 YFSETQ. The CDR3 here is CASSLASIGTDTQYF. The CDR3 nucleotides read TGCGCCAGCAGCTTGGCCAGTATAGGGACAGATACGCAGTATTTT. Variable domain in full (rest from reference TRBV5-1 and TRBJ2-3): KAGVTQTPRYLIKTRGQQVTLSCSPISGHRSVSWYQQTPGQGLQFLFEYFSETQRNKGNFPGRFSGRQFSNSRSEMNVSTLELGDSALYLCASSLASIGTDTQYFGPGTRLTVL.

As to this clonotype: An end of the junction differs from the germline gene, which may be a read error. The chain links TRBV29-1 to TRBJ2-7; D is unclear. This CDR3 is 10 amino acids long. Germline CDR1 is SQVTM and CDR2 is ANQGSEA. CDR3 sequence reads: CSVSKYERYF. Written as DNA, the CDR3 is TGCAGCGTATCCAAGTACGAGCGGTACTTC.

The gene calls are TRBV20-1 and TRBJ2-3; maybe TRBD1 (5 bases). V lost 4 bases and J 6 bases, leaving 11 bases between the germline ends. CDR3 size: 12 residues. Germline lookup yields CDR1 DFQATT and CDR2 SNEGSKA (reference sequence). This chain's CDR3 is CSAIPTVDTQYF. In nucleotides, the CDR3 is TGCAGTGCTATCCCGACAGTTGATACGCAGTATTTT.

Only a few counts were recorded for this clonotype. The chain links TRBV27 to TRBJ1-5; D not certain. Between the trimmed V and J ends, which lost 5 bases and 7 bases, there was a span of 12 bases. CDR1 and CDR2 from the germline V gene are MNHEY and SMNVEV (reference sequence). CDR3 length: 13 residues. The CDR3 here is CASSNLGEQPQHF. The DNA for the CDR3 is TGTGCCAGCAGTAACCTCGGCGAGCAGCCCCAGCATTTT.

V gene TRBV7-2 combines with J gene TRBJ2-3; 9 bases are shared with TRBD1. This CDR3 spans 13 amino acids. With V trimmed by 8 bases and J by 1 base, 1 base remained unmatched. Germline CDR1 and CDR2: SGHTA and FQGNSA. CDR3 nucleotide sequence: TGTGCCAGCGGGGACAGGGGCACAGATACGCAGTATTTT. It yields the protein CASGDRGTDTQYF.

This clonotype was counted only a few times. The chain is built from TRBV12-3 or TRBV12-4 and TRBJ2-5; D may be TRBD1 or TRBD2 (5 bases each). The V and J ends lost 1 base and 2 bases respectively, with 11 bases between them. The CDR3 spans 15 residues. The CDR3 DNA follows: TGTGCCAGCAGTTTAGGGGACGTCCGACAAGAGACCCAGTACTTC. Amino acids: CASSLGDVRQETQYF.

The chain couples TRBV20-1 to TRBJ2-7, with a weak D call TRBD1 (6 bases). CDR1 and CDR2 (germline): DFQATT, SNEGSKA (reference sequence). The V end was cut by 4 bases, the J end by 3 bases, with 19 bases between. This CDR3 spans 15 amino acids. The CDR3, as DNA: TGCAGTGCTATAAAGACAGGCGGCGGTTACTACGAGCAGTACTTC. It encodes CSAIKTGGGYYEQYF.

The rearrangement joins TRBV13 to TRBJ1-2, with D possibly being TRBD1 (6 bases). V shed 7 bases and J shed 6 bases, with 18 bases lying between them. This CDR3 contains 14 residues. Per germline, CDR1 PRHDT and CDR2 FYEKMQ (reference sequence). The CDR3: CASTGAGARDGYTF. CDR3 in DNA: TGTGCCAGCACCGGTGCGGGGGCTCGTGATGGCTACACCTTC.

This clonotype was counted between two and nine times. The chain recombines TRBV6-1 with TRBJ2-7; D might be TRBD1 (5 bases). Germline values: CDR1 MNHNS, CDR2 SASEGT. The CDR3 extends over 15 amino acids. Trimming removed 5 bases at V and 2 bases at J, with 16 bases between. CDR3 residues: CASSQSQGQTYEQYF. The CDR3 DNA is TGTGCCAGCAGTCAGAGCCAGGGCCAGACCTACGAGCAGTACTTC.

This clonotype was detected only a few times. The chain joins TRBV6-2 or TRBV6-3 to TRBJ1-2, with 7 bases that match TRBD1. This CDR3 is 14 amino acids long. V trimming: 5 bases; J trimming: 1 base; junction bases outside the gene matches: 4. Germline values: CDR1 MNHEY, CDR2 SVGEGT. CDR3 loop: CASSRGQSNYGYTF. For the CDR3, the DNA is TGTGCCAGCAGTAGGGGACAGAGTAACTATGGCTACACCTTC.

This clonotype was observed a few times. The CDR3 here is CSASRFGQNEQYF. CDR3 sequence (DNA): TGCAGTGCTAGCCGTTTTGGGCAGAACGAGCAGTACTTC. The chain is built from TRBV20-1 and TRBJ2-7; D gene unclear. Trimming took 3 bases from V and 5 from J, leaving 14 bases between them. Germline assignment: CDR1 DFQATT and CDR2 SNEGSKA (reference sequence). The CDR3 is 13 residues long.